The present entry profiles one TCR beta chain with its context. There is no known antigen for this receptor. Base-call qualities are not available, and no considerably larger clone is one nucleotide away. Healthy HIV-negative adults with no recently reported acute infections or vaccinations were included as donors. Every donor was a Caucasian adult living in Nashville, Tennessee, USA. For unsorted samples, 96 million or so PBMCs were counted, and genomic DNA was extracted using the QIAamp DNA Blood Mini kit. Blood was collected by leukapheresis, and PBMCs were isolated by Ficoll-Histopaque density gradient centrifugation and then cryopreserved in liquid nitrogen vapor phase. The sample belongs to a study of shared clonotypes between healthy human individuals (TCRdb year 2020). Background on the whole study: Three men and two women, aged 18 to 49 years, made up the cohort. The study deeply sequenced blood TCR repertoires of several healthy adults to estimate repertoire size and the extent of clonotype sharing between individuals. Libraries were prepared and TCR repertoires were sequenced by different laboratories using diverse techniques, in order to increase sequencing depth and limit assay-specific biases. Per donor, leukapheresis produced somewhere between about 0.94 and 10 billion PBMCs. What the work shows at the level of the full study, not this receptor alone: Pairwise subsampling led to the expectation that sequencing depth would affect the degree of clonotype sharing among donors. Sampling was restricted to blood, and TCR repertoires in tissue are likely to differ from TCR repertoires in blood. Because the study included only a small number of donors, the genetic and exposure-history diversity represented was limited.

TCR CDR3 regions were amplified from genomic DNA by multiplex PCR using the deep immunoSEQ assay. Genomic DNA extracted from each cell subset was distributed evenly over all wells of several immunoSEQ 96-well plates, and each plate served as one replicate. For unsorted PBMC, about 270 ng of genomic DNA, equivalent to around 30,000 T cell genomes, went into each replicate PCR. Ten immunoSEQ deep assay plates were used to sequence the unsorted PBMC genomic DNA. Purified libraries were quantified with a Qubit 3.0 fluorometer, sized on a Bioanalyzer 2100, and re-quantified with the KAPA Library Quantification kit. A separate single-read 150-cycle Illumina NextSeq 550 flow cell was used to sequence each immunoSEQ 96-well plate. As for the original processing: Because the immunoSEQ output included only junctional sequences and no quality scores, the filtering could not be the same as the filtering used for full-length reads. Sequences were annotated with PyIR, a Python wrapper for IgBLAST v1.9, and V/J genes and CDR3 were assigned using IMGT germline references. Reads were filtered out if the reads had weak V/J assignments (E-value above 1e-6), no CDR3, stop codons, out-of-frame junctions, or ambiguous translated residues. V3J clonotypes were defined as sequences sharing the same inferred V gene, J gene, and CDR3 amino acid sequence. To compute the percentage overlap between repertoires, the number of shared unique clonotypes was divided by the size of the smaller repertoire. Richness of each repertoire was evaluated using RTK rarefaction, the Chao1 estimator, and Recon v2.1 estimates of unobserved clonotypes. Sourced from immuneACCESS, this table was stored by TCRdb with only in-frame sequences that have V and J called. A share of the clones is absent; for the studies checked, an unresolved V gene accounts for under half, and the remainder has no known explanation. From that table come the V and J calls and clone size; the DNA was used to work out D and trimming. A total of around 500,000 clones appear in this sample, 76% of them only once. In total, the top ten clones hold 10% to 15% of the sample.

From cysteine to phenylalanine, the CDR3 is 15 amino acids long. The read is trimmed to its CDR3 DNA, 45 bases read in frame from base 1. CDR1 and CDR2 (SNHLY, FYNNEI) derive from the germline V gene. V and J are truncated by 10 bases and 4 bases respectively, leaving an intervening sequence of 22 bases. The sequenced sample consisted of PBMCs. Here the chain combines TRBV2 and TRBJ1-2; a confident D gene designation cannot be given. This clonotype was obtained from a woman between 40 and 55 years old in good health. Some clones in this sample may be carry-over from other donors' samples. The CDR3 is CATWGGVLAGYGYTF. The base sequence is TGTGCCACCTGGGGTGGGGTGCTGGCGGGCTATGGCTACACCTTC.